These T cell receptor beta chains were read from a single sample in a study of regulatory T cells in long-lasting Graves disease. TCRdb reprocessed the multiplex PCR reads with MiXCR, giving one entry per CDR3 protein. The top ten hold approximately 20% of the sample, which has 500,000 to 700,000 distinct CDR3 sequences, around 15% seen once. These data were likewise used in another study, on T cells in Graves' hyperthyroidism and ophthalmopathy.

The starting material was peripheral blood mononuclear cells (PBMCs), obtained at new diagnosis, from a patient treated with antithyroid drugs. The receptors here all came from a woman between 25 and 40 years old with Graves disease. The CDR3 runs from the conserved cysteine through the conserved F or W. The D gene is left open where the match is weak. Clone size is stated in some rows and not others, as once, few, many or a class when expanded.

d_gene	v_gene	abundance	j_gene	CDR3aa	CDR3nt
TRBD1	TRBV11-2	many	TRBJ2-7	CASSLMTGGAYEQYF	TGTGCCAGCAGCCTGATGACAGGGGGCGCCTACGAGCAGTACTTC
.	TRBV7-9	.	TRBJ1-1	CASSPRGSENTEAFF	TGTGCCAGCAGCCCTAGAGGGAGCGAGAACACTGAAGCTTTCTTT
TRBD1	TRBV2	many	TRBJ1-1	CASSEVRDSEAFF	TGTGCCAGCAGTGAAGTCCGGGACAGTGAAGCTTTCTTT
TRBD1	TRBV9	.	TRBJ2-7	CASSVGTGKVSYEQYF	TGTGCCAGCAGCGTCGGGACAGGGAAAGTCTCCTACGAGCAGTACTTC
.	TRBV28	many	TRBJ2-5	CASSADDRDGETQYF	TGTGCCAGCAGTGCCGATGACAGAGACGGGGAGACCCAGTACTTC
TRBD2	TRBV6-2/TRBV6-3	many	TRBJ2-3	CASSFRRLAGAIDTQYF	TGTGCCAGCAGTTTCCGGCGACTAGCGGGAGCGATAGATACGCAGTATTTT
TRBD1	TRBV19	.	TRBJ2-5	CATADRGLGWTQYF	TGTGCCACCGCGGACAGGGGGCTTGGTTGGACCCAGTACTTC
.	TRBV19	few	TRBJ2-7	CASSISAGDASSYEQYF	TGTGCCAGTAGTATATCAGCAGGGGATGCCTCCTCCTACGAGCAGTACTTC
TRBD2	TRBV7-2	.	TRBJ2-3	CASSLGGEFGRDTQYF	TGTGCCAGCAGCTTGGGCGGTGAATTCGGGAGGGATACGCAGTATTTT
.	TRBV2	many	TRBJ1-5	CASSVTPSNQPQHF	TGTGCCAGCAGTGTAACCCCAAGCAATCAGCCCCAGCATTTT
.	TRBV30	.	TRBJ1-4	CACKRGFYATNEKLFF	TGTGCCTGCAAGCGGGGGTTTTACGCAACTAATGAAAAACTGTTTTTT
.	TRBV15	.	TRBJ1-2	CATSRGGGNYGYTF	TGTGCCACCAGCAGAGGTGGGGGGAACTATGGCTACACCTTC
TRBD1	TRBV5-1	few	TRBJ1-1	CASSWQPGGGNTEAFF	TGCGCCAGCAGCTGGCAACCAGGGGGCGGGAACACTGAAGCTTTCTTT
TRBD2	TRBV7-9	.	TRBJ2-7	CASSTTSGRVPTYEQYF	TGTGCCAGCAGCACTACTAGCGGGAGGGTCCCCACCTACGAGCAGTACTTC
.	TRBV7-7	.	TRBJ2-7	CASSFRDTDYEQYF	TGTGCTAGCAGCTTCAGGGACACAGACTACGAGCAGTACTTC
.	TRBV11-2	many	TRBJ2-1	CASSLHLSYNEQFF	TGTGCCAGCAGCTTGCACCTCTCCTACAATGAGCAGTTCTTC
.	TRBV29-1	.	TRBJ1-2	CSARGTGGVDYGYTF	TGCAGCGCCCGGGGCACCGGAGGGGTTGACTATGGCTACACCTTC
.	TRBV3-1	.	TRBJ1-3	CASSQRGVPGNTIYF	TGTGCCAGCAGCCAACGCGGGGTGCCGGGAAACACCATATATTTT
TRBD1	TRBV30	few	TRBJ2-2	CAWSVLDRDTGELFF	TGTGCCTGGAGTGTACTGGACAGGGACACCGGGGAGCTGTTTTTT
.	TRBV30	.	TRBJ2-1	CAWSAYASYNEQFF	TGTGCCTGGAGTGCGTACGCCAGCTACAATGAGCAGTTCTTC
.	TRBV7-2	many	TRBJ1-2	CASSLDVYGYTF	TGTGCCAGCAGCTTGGACGTCTATGGCTACACCTTC
.	TRBV7-2	many	TRBJ1-5	CASSLGGKGQPQHF	TGTGCCAGCAGCTTAGGGGGCAAGGGCCAGCCCCAGCATTTT
.	TRBV19	.	TRBJ1-1	CASSIGWGNTEAFF	TGTGCCAGTAGTATAGGATGGGGGAACACTGAAGCTTTCTTT
TRBD1	TRBV6-2/TRBV6-3	once	TRBJ2-4	CASSFRQGNNIQYF	TGTGCCAGCAGTTTTAGACAGGGCAACAACATTCAGTACTTC
.	TRBV29-1	few	TRBJ1-4	CSVKGDSEILFF	TGCAGCGTTAAAGGGGACTCTGAAATACTGTTTTTT
.	TRBV20-1	many	TRBJ2-7	CSAKKRGYYEQYF	TGCAGTGCAAAGAAGAGGGGATACTACGAGCAGTACTTC
TRBD1	TRBV29-1	.	TRBJ2-2	CSVGGDRGAGELFF	TGCAGCGTTGGGGGGGACAGGGGGGCCGGGGAGCTGTTTTTT
.	TRBV11-2	many	TRBJ2-7	CASSLVHGGSEQYF	TGTGCCAGCAGCTTAGTTCATGGGGGTTCCGAGCAGTACTTC
.	TRBV18	.	TRBJ1-1	CASSPRRPQNTEAFF	TGTGCCAGCTCACCACGGAGGCCCCAGAACACTGAAGCTTTCTTT
TRBD2	TRBV7-9	few	TRBJ2-7	CASSLTAGSSYEQYF	TGTGCCAGCAGCTTAACAGCGGGGAGCTCCTACGAGCAGTACTTC
.	TRBV3-1	.	TRBJ2-7	CASSRGGPEQYF	TGTGCCAGCAGCCGAGGGGGGCCCGAGCAGTACTTC
TRBD2	TRBV10-3	many	TRBJ2-1	CAIRAASGTGNEQFF	TGTGCCATCAGGGCGGCTAGCGGGACCGGCAATGAGCAGTTCTTC
.	TRBV2	many	TRBJ2-5	CASKGGVETQYF	TGTGCCAGCAAAGGAGGGGTGGAGACCCAGTACTTC
.	TRBV20-1	many	TRBJ1-2	CSVIGYTF	TGCAGTGTCATTGGCTACACCTTC
.	TRBV20-1	.	TRBJ1-1	CSASRERRTEAFF	TGCAGTGCTAGCAGGGAGAGGCGTACTGAAGCTTTCTTT
.	TRBV5-1	.	TRBJ2-5	CASSPGTDGETQYF	TGCGCCAGCAGCCCGGGGACCGATGGAGAGACCCAGTACTTC
TRBD2	TRBV20-1	few	TRBJ2-2	CSAHQPSGATGELFF	TGCAGTGCCCACCAACCTAGCGGGGCCACCGGGGAGCTGTTTTTT
.	TRBV28	many	TRBJ2-5	CASSQGSGIFLETQYF	TGTGCCAGCAGTCAGGGGAGCGGGATCTTTTTGGAGACCCAGTACTTC
.	TRBV7-2	few	TRBJ1-5	CASSRQGSGEPQHF	TGTGCCAGCAGCCGTCAGGGCTCCGGGGAGCCCCAGCATTTT
TRBD2	TRBV27	.	TRBJ2-7	CASSRTSVAIGGPYEQYF	TGTGCCAGCAGTCGGACTAGCGTTGCTATAGGAGGGCCCTACGAGCAGTACTTC
.	TRBV11-2	many	TRBJ1-6	CASSLLQAGAKSSPLHF	TGTGCCAGCAGCTTACTCCAGGCGGGGGCGAAGTCCTCACCCCTCCACTTT
.	TRBV2	many	TRBJ2-5	CASRALETQYF	TGTGCCAGCAGGGCACTTGAGACCCAGTACTTC
.	TRBV19	.	TRBJ2-7	CASSTLKTYEQYF	TGTGCCAGTAGTACGTTAAAAACGTACGAGCAGTACTTC
.	TRBV10-3	many	TRBJ2-7	CAITPGGGYEQYF	TGTGCCATCACCCCCGGCGGAGGTTACGAGCAGTACTTC
.	TRBV7-2	many	TRBJ2-3	CASSHRMVALVPDTQYF	TGTGCCAGCAGCCATAGGATGGTAGCGCTAGTTCCAGATACGCAGTATTTT
.	TRBV29-1	.	TRBJ2-7	CSVGQDYEQYF	TGCAGCGTAGGACAAGACTACGAGCAGTACTTC
TRBD2	TRBV20-1	few	TRBJ2-7	CSAGLAVTYEQYF	TGCAGTGCTGGGCTAGCGGTAACCTACGAGCAGTACTTC
.	TRBV27	many	TRBJ2-1	CASSRENVYEQFF	TGTGCCAGCAGCCGTGAGAACGTTTATGAGCAGTTCTTC
.	TRBV7-8	.	TRBJ2-7	CASSRQSGSPYQSYEQYF	TGTGCCAGCAGCCGACAATCGGGCTCACCGTATCAATCCTACGAGCAGTACTTC
.	TRBV30	few	TRBJ1-6	CAWEGVRNSPLHF	TGTGCCTGGGAGGGCGTACGCAATTCACCCCTCCACTTT
TRBD1	TRBV9	many	TRBJ1-4	CASSSGGQGVNEKLFF	TGTGCCAGCAGCTCCGGAGGACAGGGCGTGAATGAAAAACTGTTTTTT
TRBD1	TRBV12-3/TRBV12-4	.	TRBJ2-2	CASSQGTGGAGELFF	TGTGCCAGCAGCCAAGGGACAGGGGGGGCCGGGGAGCTGTTTTTT
.	TRBV28	many	TRBJ1-5	CASSSGQANNQPQHF	TGTGCCAGCAGTTCGGGACAAGCAAACAATCAGCCCCAGCATTTT
.	TRBV7-6	many	TRBJ2-5	CASSAYQETQYF	TGTGCCAGCAGCGCGTACCAAGAGACCCAGTACTTC
TRBD2	TRBV6-5	many	TRBJ2-2	CASSYSGAGGSIGELFF	TGTGCCAGCAGTTACTCTGGGGCGGGAGGGTCGATCGGGGAGCTGTTTTTT
TRBD2	TRBV28	many	TRBJ2-3	CASSLGGRRVTDTQYF	TGTGCCAGCAGTTTAGGCGGGAGACGTGTAACAGATACGCAGTATTTT
TRBD1	TRBV19	few	TRBJ2-6	CATRMTGQSLSGANVLTF	TGTGCCACCCGAATGACGGGACAGTCCCTATCTGGGGCCAACGTCCTGACTTTC
TRBD1	TRBV12-3/TRBV12-4	.	TRBJ2-3	CASSLEGGSVDTQYF	TGTGCCAGCAGTTTAGAAGGGGGCTCCGTAGATACGCAGTATTTT